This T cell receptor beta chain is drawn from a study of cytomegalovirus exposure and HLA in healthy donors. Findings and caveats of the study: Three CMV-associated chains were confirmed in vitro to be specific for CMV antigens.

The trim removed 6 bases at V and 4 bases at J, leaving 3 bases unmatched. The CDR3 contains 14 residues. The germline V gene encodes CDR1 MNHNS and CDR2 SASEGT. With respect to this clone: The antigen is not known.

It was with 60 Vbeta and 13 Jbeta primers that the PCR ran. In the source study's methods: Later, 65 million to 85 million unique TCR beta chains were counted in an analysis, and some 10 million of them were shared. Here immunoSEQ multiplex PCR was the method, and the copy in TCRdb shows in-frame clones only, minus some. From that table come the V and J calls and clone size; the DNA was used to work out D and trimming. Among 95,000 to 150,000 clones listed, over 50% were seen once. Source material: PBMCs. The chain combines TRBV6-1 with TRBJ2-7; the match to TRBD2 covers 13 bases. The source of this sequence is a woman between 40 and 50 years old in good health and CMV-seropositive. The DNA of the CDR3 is TGTGCCAGCAGGCCGGGACTAGCGGGGTACGAGCAGTACTTC. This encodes CASRPGLAGYEQYF.